The 28 T cell receptor beta chains below were found in one sample sequenced in a study of blood T cell repertoires in COVID-19. Using immunoSEQ multiplex PCR, the repertoire was profiled, and TCRdb retains in-frame clones only, with some absent. The data show a few hundred thousand clones, around 89% seen once. The sample comprised peripheral blood. These receptors all stem from a woman aged 55-70 years with acute or convalescent COVID-19.

V and J are TRBV6-4 and TRBJ1-6; unclear D gene. Germline V gene lookup returns CDR1 MRHNA and CDR2 SNTAGT. The CDR3 has 13 amino acids. Trimming removed 2 bases at V and 5 bases at J, with 4 bases between. CDR3 loop: CASSDGDNSPLHF. The CDR3 bases are TGTGCCAGCAGTGACGGAGATAATTCACCCCTCCACTTT.

The chain carries TRBV27 and TRBJ2-7; TRBD1 is a possible D gene (5 bases). The CDR3 totals 15 residues. Trimming stripped 3 bases from V and 6 bases from J, with 18 bases between. Germline lookup yields CDR1 MNHEY and CDR2 SMNVEV (reference sequence). For the CDR3, the DNA is TGTGCCAGCAGTTTGATTACAGGTAACGTCGGCGAGCAGTACTTC. This translates into CASSLITGNVGEQYF.

V and J are TRBV29-1 and TRBJ2-5; TRBD1 agrees at 8 bases. The CDR3 extends over 13 amino acids. Germline V gene data show CDR1 as SQVTM and CDR2 as ANQGSEA. V lost 4 bases, J lost 4 bases, and 5 bases stayed unmatched. CDR3 region: CSVGRGPGETQYF. The CDR3 DNA sequence: TGCAGCGTTGGCAGGGGGCCTGGAGAGACCCAGTACTTC. Full variable domain (missing parts from reference TRBV29-1 and TRBJ2-5): SAVISQKPSRDICQRGTSLTIQCQVDSQVTMMFWYRQQPGQSLTLIATANQGSEATYESGFVIDKFPISRPNLTFSTLTVSNMSPEDSSIYLCSVGRGPGETQYFGPGTRLLVL.

This clone was observed a single time. The chain carries TRBV9 and TRBJ1-2; D may be TRBD1 (5 bases). Trimming took 0 bases from V and 3 from J, leaving 9 bases between them. Germline V lookup: CDR1 SGDLS, CDR2 YYNGEE. The CDR3 contains 14 residues. CDR3 coding DNA: TGTGCCAGCAGCGTAGCTACAGGTTACTATGGCTACACCTTC. Its protein product is CASSVATGYYGYTF.

This chain links TRBV9 with TRBJ1-5; 8 bases align to TRBD1. The CDR3 has 15 residues. The germline gives CDR1 SGDLS, CDR2 YYNGEE. Trimming removed 2 bases from V and 7 bases from J; junction bases left unmatched: 8. This CDR3 reads CASSVGRGREQPQHF. DNA for the CDR3: TGTGCCAGCAGCGTGGGCAGGGGGCGCGAACAGCCCCAGCATTTT. Drawing the rest from reference TRBV9 and TRBJ1-5, the complete variable domain is DSGVTQTPKHLITATGQRVTLRCSPRSGDLSVYWYQQSLDQGLQFLIQYYNGEERAKGNILERFSAQQFPDLHSELNLSSLELGDSALYFCASSVGRGREQPQHFGDGTRLSIL.

This chain joins TRBV16 and TRBJ2-2; the match to TRBD1 covers 7 bases. After removal of 4 bases from V and 0 bases from J, the junction contained 5 bases not matched to a gene. CDR3 size: 16 residues. Germline loops: CDR1 KGHSY, CDR2 FQNENV. Here the CDR3 reads CASSPYRGANTGELFF. The CDR3 nucleotides read TGTGCCAGCAGCCCCTACAGGGGCGCGAACACCGGGGAGCTGTTTTTT.

The rearrangement joins TRBV9 to TRBJ2-5, with D hard to call. There are 14 residues in the CDR3. The germline gives CDR1 SGDLS, CDR2 YYNGEE. V was shortened by 0 bases and J by 5 bases, with 11 bases between the two germline ends. CDR3 in amino acids: CASSVGRGWETQYF. DNA for the CDR3: TGTGCCAGCAGCGTAGGGAGAGGTTGGGAGACCCAGTACTTC.

V is TRBV19 and J is TRBJ1-2, with 8 bases that match TRBD1. This CDR3 spans 15 amino acids. The germline CDR1 and CDR2 sequences are LNHDA and SQIVND (reference sequence). Unmatched junction bases numbered 12, after V lost 6 bases and J lost 6 bases. The CDR3: CASRHADRESDGYTF. For the CDR3, the DNA is TGTGCCAGTAGACACGCGGACAGGGAAAGCGATGGCTACACCTTC.

This clone was seen only once. This rearrangement joins TRBV9 to TRBJ2-2; 12 bases are shared with TRBD2. CDR3 length: 16 residues. Germline V gives CDR1 SGDLS, CDR2 YYNGEE. V lost 0 bases to trimming and J lost 7 bases; unmatched junction nucleotides: 4. The CDR3: CASSVDLAGGHGELFF. For the CDR3, the DNA is TGTGCCAGCAGCGTAGATCTAGCGGGAGGGCACGGGGAGCTGTTTTTT.

This sequence joins TRBV5-5 and TRBJ1-3; no clear D. The V gene's germline CDR1 is SGHKS and CDR2 YYEKEE (reference sequence). This CDR3 comprises 15 residues. V lost 4 bases and J lost 0, with 11 bases in between. The CDR3 sequence: CASSNRGSSGNTIYF. The CDR3 DNA sequence: TGTGCCAGCAGCAACAGAGGGAGCTCTGGAAACACCATATATTTT.

This clone turned up a few times. The CDR3 DNA follows: TGTGCCAGCAGTGGGCCCGCGACAGGGGATCAGCCCCAGCATTTT. Translated, it gives CASSGPATGDQPQHF. This chain links TRBV2 with TRBJ1-5, with TRBD1 matching 8 bases. The germline CDR1 and CDR2 sequences are SNHLY and FYNNEI. CDR3 length: 15 amino acids. With 4 bases clipped from V and 5 bases from J, the junction kept 7 bases outside the gene matches.

The rearrangement links TRBV6-1 to TRBJ1-2, with a tentative D call TRBD1 (5 bases). The CDR3 covers 15 residues. Trimming shortened V by 3 bases and J by 4 bases, and 15 bases separated the two germline ends. Germline CDR1 reads MNHNS; CDR2 reads SASEGT. The CDR3: CASSEQMIGAYGYTF. The CDR3 nucleotides read TGTGCCAGCAGTGAGCAGATGATTGGGGCCTATGGCTACACCTTC.

The count of this clone is one. The rearrangement joins TRBV28 to TRBJ1-2; D uncertain. V lost 2 bases to trimming and J lost 0 bases, with 16 bases between them. The CDR3 covers 17 residues. Germline V CDR1 and CDR2: MDHEN, SYDVKM. CDR3 protein: CASSLTVAAVSNYGYTF. For the CDR3, the DNA is TGTGCCAGCAGTTTAACCGTGGCCGCGGTTTCTAACTATGGCTACACCTTC.

The rearrangement uses TRBV18 and TRBJ2-1; 7 nucleotides match TRBD2. CDR3 length equals 16 residues. The trim removed 3 bases at V and 3 bases at J, leaving 8 bases unmatched. Germline loops: CDR1 KGHSH, CDR2 LQKENI. The CDR3 sequence is CASSPRAGLLYNEQFF. The CDR3 region has the DNA TGTGCCAGCTCACCCCGGGCGGGACTACTCTACAATGAGCAGTTCTTC. Full variable domain (missing parts from reference TRBV18 and TRBJ2-1): NAGVMQNPRHLVRRRGQEARLRCSPMKGHSHVYWYRQLPEEGLKFMVYLQKENIIDESGMPKERFSAEFPKEGPSILRIQQVVRGDSAAYFCASSPRAGLLYNEQFFGPGTRLTVL.

The V gene is TRBV7-2, the J gene TRBJ1-5; weak D call: TRBD1 (5 bases). CDR1 is SGHTA, CDR2 FQGNSA, per germline. The CDR3 totals 14 residues. V gave up 2 bases and J gave up 5 bases, with 10 bases separating them. The chain's CDR3 is CASSLRQSYQPQHF. In nucleotides, the CDR3 is TGTGCCAGCAGCTTAAGACAGAGTTATCAGCCCCAGCATTTT. Using reference TRBV7-2 and TRBJ1-5 for the parts outside the CDR3, the full variable domain is GAGVSQSPSNKVTEKGKDVELRCDPISGHTALYWYRQSLGQGLEFLIYFQGNSAPDKSGLPSDRFSAERTGGSVSTLTIQRTQQEDSAVYLCASSLRQSYQPQHFGDGTRLSIL.

V usage is TRBV7-8 and J usage is TRBJ1-2; D might be TRBD1 (6 bases). From germline, CDR1 is SGHVS and CDR2 FQNEAQ. The CDR3 length is 13 residues. The ends were cut back, 5 bases at V and 8 bases at J, with 15 bases in the middle. The CDR3 nucleotides read TGTGCCAGCAGCCCACAGGGTCTATCGGGCTACACCTTC. Its protein is CASSPQGLSGYTF.

V usage is TRBV4-1 and J usage is TRBJ2-1, with 7 bases lining up with TRBD1. Germline trimming cut 2 bases from V and 4 bases from J; bases unmatched to any gene: 14. CDR1 is MGHRA, CDR2 YSYEKL, per germline. The CDR3 consists of 18 residues. For the CDR3, the DNA is TGCGCCAGCAGCCAACTTACAGCCGGGACAGCCCTTTACAATGAGCAGTTCTTC. Translating gives CASSQLTAGTALYNEQFF.

V gene TRBV19 combines with J gene TRBJ1-1; tentative D call: TRBD1 (6 bases). This CDR3 comprises 16 residues. The V gene lost 1 base and the J gene lost 0 bases, with 12 bases spanning the gap. CDR1 and CDR2 (germline): LNHDA, SQIVND (reference sequence). CDR3 in DNA: TGTGCCAGTAGTATAGCTTGGGACACACTGAACACTGAAGCTTTCTTT. Translation: CASSIAWDTLNTEAFF.

J is TRBJ2-7 and V is TRBV14, with TRBD2 matching 10 bases. CDR1 and CDR2 from the germline V gene are SGHDN and FVKESK. With 0 bases clipped from V and 4 bases from J, the junction kept 6 bases outside the gene matches. The CDR3 extends over 16 amino acids. CDR3 residues: CASSQDRPSGGYEQYF. The CDR3 DNA reads TGTGCCAGCAGCCAAGATCGTCCTAGCGGGGGTTACGAGCAGTACTTC.

This chain links TRBV3-1 (or the pseudogene TRBV3-2) with TRBJ1-2; TRBD1 might be the D (6 bases). In germline, CDR1 is LGHDT, CDR2 YNNKEL (reference sequence). Trimming cost V 0 bases and J 6 bases, with 17 bases left between them. The CDR3 loop spans 16 amino acids. The CDR3 region has the DNA TGTGCCAGCAGCCAAGACTGGGGCAGGGGAAGGGATGGCTACACCTTC. Residues: CASSQDWGRGRDGYTF.

This clone was found a few times. The rearrangement joins TRBV21-1 to TRBJ2-5; the D call in the table, TRBD1, was not verified against the DNA. TRBV21-1 is flagged as a pseudogene. The CDR3 contains 15 residues. CDR3 nucleotides: TGTGCCAGCAGCAAAAGACAGGGGGCCCAAGAGACCCAGTACTTC. Amino acid sequence: CASSKRQGAQETQYF.

The rearrangement links TRBV2 to TRBJ1-4; D perhaps matches TRBD1 (5 bases). CDR1 SNHLY and CDR2 FYNNEI come from the germline V gene. The V and J ends lost 2 bases and 5 bases respectively, with 18 bases between them. The CDR3 loop spans 17 amino acids. The CDR3 here is CASSEKRKRGHNEKLFF. In DNA form, the CDR3 reads TGTGCCAGCAGTGAAAAAAGAAAAAGGGGCCACAATGAAAAACTGTTTTTT. The full variable domain, rest sourced from reference TRBV2 and TRBJ1-4, is EPEVTQTPSHQVTQMGQEVILRCVPISNHLYFYWYRQILGQKVEFLVSFYNNEISEKSEIFDDQFSVERPDGSNFTLKIRSTKLEDSAMYFCASSEKRKRGHNEKLFFGSGTQLSVL.

This chain joins TRBV7-2 and TRBJ1-3; D gene ambiguous. This CDR3 has 14 amino acids. The V and J ends lost 2 bases and 3 bases respectively, with 8 bases between them. Germline loops: CDR1 SGHTA, CDR2 FQGNSA. This CDR3 is CASSLSFGGNTIYF. In nucleotides, the CDR3 is TGTGCCAGCAGCTTAAGTTTCGGTGGAAACACCATATATTTT.

This clone was seen a single time. For the CDR3, the DNA is TGCGCCAGCAGCTTGGCGGGACTTGGGCCGATGAGTGAGCAGTTCTTC. Translation: CASSLAGLGPMSEQFF. The J gene is TRBJ2-1, the V gene TRBV5-1; D might be TRBD2 (6 bases). The V end was cut by 0 bases, the J end by 9 bases, with 19 bases between. This CDR3 is 16 amino acids long. In germline, CDR1 is SGHRS, CDR2 YFSETQ.

The genes are TRBV9 and TRBJ1-1; D possibly corresponds to TRBD1 (5 bases). The V gene lost 5 bases and the J gene lost 0 bases, with 20 bases spanning the gap. CDR3 size: 17 residues. The germline CDR1 and CDR2 sequences are SGDLS and YYNGEE. The CDR3: CASRDLERRGMNTEAFF. DNA of the CDR3: TGTGCCAGCAGGGACCTCGAACGAAGGGGCATGAACACTGAAGCTTTCTTT. The whole variable domain, remainder taken from reference TRBV9 and TRBJ1-1, is DSGVTQTPKHLITATGQRVTLRCSPRSGDLSVYWYQQSLDQGLQFLIQYYNGEERAKGNILERFSAQQFPDLHSELNLSSLELGDSALYFCASRDLERRGMNTEAFFGQGTRLTVV.

The chain carries TRBV24-1 and TRBJ2-3, with 8 nucleotides matching TRBD2. There are 14 residues in the CDR3. Germline V CDR1 and CDR2: KGHDR, SFDVKD. The trim removed 10 bases at V and 6 bases at J, leaving 11 bases unmatched. CDR3 sequence (DNA): TGTGCCACACGGCCAGCGGGAGAGGGGGATACGCAGTATTTT. Translating gives CATRPAGEGDTQYF.

The J gene is TRBJ2-5, the V gene TRBV28; possibly TRBD2 for D (5 bases). Between the trimmed V and J ends, which lost 5 bases and 1 base, there was a span of 20 bases. Per germline, CDR1 MDHEN and CDR2 SYDVKM. The CDR3 extends over 17 amino acids. The CDR3 is CASSPTAGLTIQETQYF. CDR3 coding DNA: TGTGCCAGCAGTCCGACCGCGGGCTTGACTATCCAAGAGACCCAGTACTTC.

This chain uses TRBV6-1 with TRBJ1-5; 8 bases line up with TRBD1. From germline, CDR1 is MNHNS and CDR2 SASEGT. Trimming at V came to 0 bases and at J to 2 bases, leaving 3 bases not matched to a gene. CDR3 size: 16 residues. This CDR3 reads CASSEAPGGGNQPQHF. CDR3 coding DNA: TGTGCCAGCAGTGAAGCCCCAGGGGGCGGCAATCAGCCCCAGCATTTT.